A selection of T cell receptor beta chains follows, all from one sample in a study of blood T cell repertoires in COVID-19. The repertoire was sequenced with immunoSEQ multiplex PCR; TCRdb's copy has only in-frame clones and lacks some. The table records approximately 250,000 clones, roughly 84% of them present only once. Specimen: peripheral blood. Receptor source: a woman between 40 and 50 years old who had recovered from COVID-19. Each CDR3 is given with its conserved first and last residue. A D gene is named only where the DNA matches it firmly. Clone size appears in some rows only: once, few, many, or a class for an expanded clone.

V	J	D	size	DNA	CDR3
TRBV6-5	TRBJ1-3	.	.	TGTGCCGGAAACAGGCACTCTGGAAACACCATATATTTT	CAGNRHSGNTIYF
TRBV3-1/TRBV3-2	TRBJ2-3	.	once	TGTGCCAGCAGCCAAGTTGGGCGAAATACGCAGTATTTT	CASSQVGRNTQYF
TRBV23-1	TRBJ2-3	TRBD1	once	TGCGCCAGCAGTCAGTCGGGGACAGGGGTTGAAGATACGCAGTATTTT	CASSQSGTGVEDTQYF
TRBV6-5	TRBJ2-7	.	.	TGTGCCAGCCTGATGGCGGGATTATACGAGCAGTACTTC	CASLMAGLYEQYF
TRBV18	TRBJ1-5	TRBD1	.	TGTGCCAGCTCACTTACAGGGGCAGGGCAGCCCCAGCATTTT	CASSLTGAGQPQHF
TRBV25-1	TRBJ1-2	.	.	TGTGCCAGCAGCTTACGTGGGGCGGATGGCTACACCTTC	CASSLRGADGYTF
TRBV30	TRBJ2-5	TRBD1	.	TGTGCCTGGAGGTTCACAGGGGCAGAGACCCAGTACTTC	CAWRFTGAETQYF
TRBV10-3	TRBJ1-2	.	.	TGTGCCATCAGTGAAGGGGCTCCCTATGGCTACACCTTC	CAISEGAPYGYTF
TRBV27	TRBJ1-3	TRBD1	.	TGTGCCAGCAGAGTCACAGGGGGCTCTGGAAACACCATATATTTT	CASRVTGGSGNTIYF
TRBV29-1	TRBJ2-1	TRBD2	.	TGCAGCGTTGAAGGGGTAGCGGGGGTCCCGAGCTCCTACAATGAGCAGTTCTTC	CSVEGVAGVPSSYNEQFF
TRBV25-1	TRBJ1-4	.	.	TGTGCCAGCAGTGAACAGGGCCAACTCGGTAATGAAAAACTGTTTTTT	CASSEQGQLGNEKLFF
TRBV3-1/TRBV3-2	TRBJ2-7	TRBD2	.	TGTGCCAGCAGCCAAGATTGGCGGGGGGCGAGATACGAGCAGTACTTC	CASSQDWRGARYEQYF
TRBV2	TRBJ1-5	.	.	TGTGCCAGCCAGGGGATGGGCAATCAGCCCCAGCATTTT	CASQGMGNQPQHF
TRBV9	TRBJ2-5	TRBD2	.	TGTGCCAGCAGCTCCTCACTAGCGGGGGGCGAAGAGACCCAGTACTTC	CASSSSLAGGEETQYF
TRBV7-8	TRBJ1-2	.	few	TGTGCCAGCAGCTTTTCGGGGACATCTGGCTACACCTTC	CASSFSGTSGYTF
TRBV11-3	TRBJ2-3	.	.	TGTGCCAGCAGCCCCGCGGATACGCAGTATTTT	CASSPADTQYF
TRBV6-6	TRBJ2-2	TRBD1	.	TGTGCCAGCATTCCGGGACAGGGGAGCGGGGAGCTGTTTTTT	CASIPGQGSGELFF
TRBV20-1	TRBJ2-5	TRBD1	.	TGCAGTGCTAGTCCCGGGACAGGGGTTGGGGAGACCCAGTACTTC	CSASPGTGVGETQYF
TRBV19	TRBJ1-1	.	.	TGTGCCAGTAGTTTAACCCAGGGGACTGAAGCTTTCTTT	CASSLTQGTEAFF
TRBV15	TRBJ1-1	.	.	TGTGCCACCACCGCAACGGGGAGAATGAACACTGAAGCTTTCTTT	CATTATGRMNTEAFF
TRBV6-5	TRBJ2-2	.	.	TGTGCCAGCAGCCCGGGGGCCGGGGAGCTGTTTTTT	CASSPGAGELFF
TRBV4-1	TRBJ2-7	.	.	TGCGCCAGCAGCAGGCCGCAGGGGCCCTACGAGCAGTACTTC	CASSRPQGPYEQYF
TRBV29-1	TRBJ2-1	TRBD2	.	TGCAGCGTGAAACTAGCGGCGGGCGGCAATGAGCAGTTCTTC	CSVKLAAGGNEQFF
TRBV7-6	TRBJ2-7	.	few	TGTGCCAGCAGCTCCACGACCGGGACAAGATCCTACGAGCAGTACTTC	CASSSTTGTRSYEQYF